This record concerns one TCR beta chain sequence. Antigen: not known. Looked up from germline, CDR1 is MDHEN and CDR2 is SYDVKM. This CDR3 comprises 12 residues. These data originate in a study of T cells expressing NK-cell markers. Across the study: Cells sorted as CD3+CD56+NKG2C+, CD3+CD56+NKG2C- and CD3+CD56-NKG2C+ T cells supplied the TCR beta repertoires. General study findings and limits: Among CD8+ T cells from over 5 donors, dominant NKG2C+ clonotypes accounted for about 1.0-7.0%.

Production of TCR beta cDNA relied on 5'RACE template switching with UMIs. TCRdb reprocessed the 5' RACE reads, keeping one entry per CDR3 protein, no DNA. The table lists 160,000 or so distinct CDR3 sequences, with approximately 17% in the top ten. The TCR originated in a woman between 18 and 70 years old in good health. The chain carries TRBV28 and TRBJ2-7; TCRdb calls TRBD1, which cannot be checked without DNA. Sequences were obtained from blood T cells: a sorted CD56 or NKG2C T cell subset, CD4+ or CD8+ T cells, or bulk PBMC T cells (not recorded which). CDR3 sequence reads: CATSGQTYEQYF.